One sample yielded the 5 T cell receptor beta chains listed below, sequenced in a study of CD8 T cells in Susac syndrome. Roughly 0.45 to 1 ug RNA was reverse transcribed with random hexamers. TCRdb used MiXCR to reprocess the immunoSEQ multiplex PCR reads, holding one entry per CDR3 protein. The profile shows 95,000 to 150,000 distinct CDR3 sequences, 85% to 95% of them singletons. The specimen was CD8+ T cells from PBMCs. The source is a human donor with Susac syndrome.

The chain recombines TRBV14 with TRBJ1-1, with D perhaps TRBD1 (6 bases). This CDR3 is built from 15 residues. V lost 1 base to trimming and J lost 4 bases, with 13 bases between them. Germline CDR1 reads SGHDN; CDR2 reads FVKESK. The CDR3 DNA reads as TGTGCCAGCAGCCAAGTGGGGGGCGTCGGCACTGAAGCTTTCTTT. Its translation is CASSQVGGVGTEAFF.

The chain joins TRBV6-5 to TRBJ2-2; D not certain. Trimming stripped 5 bases from V and 6 bases from J, with 10 bases between. The CDR3 spans 13 residues. In germline, CDR1 is MNHEY, CDR2 SVGAGI. The CDR3, as DNA: TGTGCCAGCAGTGGTAGCTATGCCGGGGAGCTGTTTTTT. Its protein is CASSGSYAGELFF.

This clonotype was picked up one time. J is TRBJ1-1 and V is TRBV13, with 8 bases matching TRBD1. Germline V gene lookup returns CDR1 PRHDT and CDR2 FYEKMQ (reference sequence). V lost 2 bases, J lost 3 bases, and 5 bases stayed unmatched. The CDR3 covers 15 residues. CDR3 nucleotide sequence: TGTGCCAGCAGCTTAAGCCCGACAGGGGACACTGAAGCTTTCTTT. Its protein is CASSLSPTGDTEAFF.

The V call is TRBV4-1, the J call TRBJ2-3, with no clear D. Trimming stripped 1 base from V and 0 bases from J, with 20 bases between. The germline CDR1 and CDR2 sequences are MGHRA and YSYEKL. The CDR3 covers 19 residues. The CDR3 here is CASSQVSVRPRFSTDTQYF. CDR3 DNA sequence: TGCGCCAGCAGCCAAGTCTCGGTCCGGCCCCGATTTAGCACAGATACGCAGTATTTT.

The CDR3 sequence: CASRPSGPSYEQYF. The CDR3 nucleotides are TGCGCCAGCAGACCCTCAGGTCCCTCCTACGAGCAGTACTTC. The chain links TRBV5-1 to TRBJ2-7, with D uncertain. Germline V gene lookup returns CDR1 SGHRS and CDR2 YFSETQ. The V and J ends lost 5 bases and 0 bases respectively, with 12 bases between them. This CDR3 contains 14 residues.